This T cell receptor (beta chain) was recorded in a study of cytomegalovirus exposure and HLA in healthy donors (dated by TCRdb to the late 2010s). Broadly, across the study: In an earlier analysis of fewer than 750 of the donors, about 260 Gb of sequence data and 100 million or so unique TCR beta sequences from roughly 200 million T cells were reported. HLA typing covered class I and class II loci at four-digit resolution. An earlier analysis of 587 of the donors used high-throughput TCR beta sequencing to judge whether each TCR beta V gene segment behaved as functional or pseudogenic. The T cell repertoires of around 730 subjects were profiled by immunosequencing and related to cytomegalovirus serostatus. A few DR-DQ haplotypes were handled as single units for association and clustering because linkage in the cohort was strong. On average, roughly 240,000 unique TCR beta nucleotide sequences were sequenced per donor among fewer than 500 genotyped donors of the cohort, with roughly 18% of those sequences being non-productive. The genetic ancestry cluster associated with self-reported Caucasian donors included 70% to 85% of the roughly 410 genotyped donors. Genome-wide SNP genotypes for about 65% of the 666 donors were used in a later genetic analysis, which treated that subset as a discovery cohort. The later analysis used no new phenotypic data to find candidate immune exposures, relying instead on TCR beta sequences and their occurrence across donors. The aim of the study was to test whether cataloging public T cell receptors could identify signatures of past pathogen exposure. A separate validation cohort of 100 to 150 different subjects was used in addition to the approximately 640-subject first cohort. A later analysis re-analyzed previously published TCR beta repertoires from approximately 670 donors and added high-resolution HLA genotyping to study TCR occurrence patterns. All discovery cohort repertoires had been generated on a single sequencing platform. To predict cytomegalovirus infection status, the study combined high-throughput TCR immunosequencing, statistical association of individual TCRs with disease status, and machine learning. Alongside the repertoire data, information on donor age, sex, ethnicity and CMV serostatus was compiled. Typing coverage varied by locus: roughly 620-640 donors for A, B, C, DRB1 and DQB1; some 520 for DQA1; about 600 for DPA1; fewer than 480 for DPB1. An early release covering about 600 HLA-typed donors comprised approximately 300 gigabases of sequencing data and tens of millions of unique TCR sequences. Here is what the overall study found, with its caveats: Strong co-occurrence of HLA alleles, especially DR and DQ, made assigning TCR associations to individual alleles difficult. Most TCR sequences were seen in very few donors, while some public TCRs were found in many individuals. Broadly in line with IMGT annotations, most TCR beta V segments showed up in productive rearrangements about 87% or about 30% of the time in an earlier analysis of several hundred of the donors. The study listed 150 to 200 TCR beta chains as associated with cytomegalovirus. Some IMGT-functional V segments, including TRBV6-2 and TRBV6-3, could not be distinguished by the 87-base-pair reads and were therefore excluded. The authors suggested that the approach could potentially be extended to other disease states and immunological phenotypes. A further reported finding was that TCR beta sequences accurately predicted the HLA-A and HLA-B alleles for most subjects in the first cohort. Several of the top co-occurrence clusters appeared to be linked to parvovirus B19, influenza, CMV and Epstein-Barr virus, according to a later analysis. A later genetic analysis reported fewer N-insertions in productive TCRs among donors in an Asian-associated ancestry cluster than the roughly 620-donor mean. Three of the identified cytomegalovirus-associated TCR beta chains were confirmed in vitro to be specific for cytomegalovirus antigens. In a later analysis, HLA-associated TCR beta chains were found to be more clonally expanded and to have lower generation probabilities than equally common non-associated chains. The only immune exposure information available for the cohort was CMV serostatus. Sequencing depth was assumed to be roughly uniform across donors in the presence/absence analyses, though that assumption may not hold. V-gene and J-gene trimming of TCR beta chains was associated with a missense DCLRE1C variant in a later genetic analysis, and the association was replicated in an independent cohort. Because counts were too low, 15 to 20 rarely observed V segments, including chromosome 9 orphons, were excluded from the earlier analysis of about 500 of the donors. The classifier was reported to diagnose cytomegalovirus status with high specificity and sensitivity in both the original and validation cohorts. The sequencing pipeline was judged likely to have produced a cluster of highly shared sequence variants as a technical artifact. A later analysis found that TCR association rates varied across HLA loci, with DRB1 alleles showing the most associated TCRs and HLA-C alleles the fewest. Because HLA typing was missing for some donors at each locus, association tests included only the typed subset. The cohort was sequenced for TCR beta chains only, and without alpha or paired-chain data the features that could be detected were limited. Specific HLA alleles were associated with 15,000 to 20,000 TCR beta sequences at a false discovery rate of 0.05 in a later analysis. Correlated functional status among segregating V segments might be attributable to linkage disequilibrium, but an unknown experimental factor could not be ruled out. In a later analysis, most CMV-associated TCR beta chains were found to appear HLA-restricted, with HLA associations seemingly driven largely by CMV exposure.

Concerning this clone: This receptor's antigen is unknown. No much larger clone exists at a distance of one base, and base qualities are not known.

The cohort was made up of under 800 healthy bone marrow donors. At the time of sampling, every cohort member was nominally healthy, though immune exposures that went unrecorded were likely present. The donor was CMV seronegative and was included in the group of several hundred seronegative cohort members. Each donor provided a peripheral blood sample, and peripheral blood mononuclear cells were used for TCR beta sequencing. Genomic DNA extraction from the blood cell samples was performed with the Qiagen DNeasy Blood Extraction Kit. The CDR3 spans 14 residues, from the cysteine through the phenylalanine. The only DNA kept is the CDR3, 42 bases in frame from the first base. The trim is 0 bases for V and 3 bases for J, with a gap of 8 bases between the germline ends. Reading the germline V gene gives CDR1 SGHAT and CDR2 FQNNGV. The method was the immunoSEQ multiplex PCR assay. A mixture of 60 forward primers for TCR Vbeta segments and 13 reverse primers for TCR Jbeta segments was used in the multiplex PCR. Amplification of the CDR3 region of rearranged TCR beta genes was performed with a multiplex PCR assay on genomic DNA. Amplified TCR beta libraries were sequenced as 87-base-pair reads on the Illumina HiSeq System. On the authors' methods: Across the roughly 700 repertoires, a later analysis counted roughly 77 million unique TCR beta chains, approximately 10 million of which were shared by at least two donors. To remove PCR and sequencing errors, raw reads were error-corrected and collapsed into unique sequences using a nearest-neighbor algorithm that merged closely related sequences. CDR3 sequences were aligned to IMGT reference sequences to assign V, D and J gene segments. Each retained sequence needed at least a six-nucleotide match to both a V gene segment and a J gene segment. A rearrangement was called productive if the CDR3 had no stop codons and remained in frame with V and J, and every other rearrangement was called non-productive. Following IMGT convention, CDR3 was defined as the stretch from the second conserved V-encoded cysteine up to the conserved J-encoded phenylalanine. The earlier analysis of 450 to 750 of the donors excluded any sequence lacking an unambiguous match to a single V gene segment. An earlier analysis of a few hundred of the donors called V segments functional above 56.7% productive rearrangements and segregating when the between-donor standard deviation exceeded 5%. A statistical classification framework was built for diagnosing cytomegalovirus status from the catalog of TCR beta chain sequences. In a later analysis, TCR nucleotide sequences were compared against IMGT/GENE-DB human TR gene sequences so that V and J genes could be assigned. A later analysis assigned CDR3 sequences and most-parsimonious VDJ recombination scenarios with the TCRdist pipeline. In a later analysis, each TCR beta chain was defined by its CDR3 amino acid sequence together with its V-gene family, and reads without a unique V-gene family were excluded. In a later analysis, 450 to 600 highly shared, low-generation-probability nucleotide sequences were removed to address suspected cross-contamination and a sequencing artifact. In a later analysis, a clonal expansion index was calculated for each public chain from normalized within-repertoire ranks of inferred template counts. A later analysis computed generation probabilities with a VDJ recombination model fitted to out-of-frame rearrangements, and checked the results against IGoR. In a later analysis, hypergeometric tests were used to score TCR-TCR, TCR-HLA and TCR-CMV co-occurrence, with a repertoire-size bias correction applied to TCR pairs. To estimate false discovery rates, a later analysis permuted the HLA or CMV assignments 20 times. In a later analysis, co-occurring TCRs were grouped using DBSCAN, and TCRdist sequence similarity was added for clustering within HLA-allele-positive subsets. Repertoires with fewer than 30,000 or more than 120,000 public chains were left out of co-occurrence clustering, as were about 5 repertoires with anomalous nucleotide sharing. The immuneACCESS repertoire file appears here via TCRdb, limited to in-frame rearrangements. These files lack a portion of the clones; in checked studies, under half of the deficit traces to unresolved V genes, and the cause of the others is not known. The D gene and trimming were derived from the DNA, and the V and J assignments and clone size from that table. For this sample the table gives about 160,000 clones, of which roughly 85% were detected only once. The biggest ten clones account for 1% of the sample.

The sample consisted of PBMCs. The rearranged chain carries TRBV11-2 and TRBJ1-2; the D gene lacks a confident call. This receptor was identified in a boy between 2 and 10 years old in good health and CMV-seronegative. This receptor carries the CDR3 CASSLDLTDYGYTF. The bases read TGTGCCAGCAGCTTAGATCTAACGGACTATGGCTACACCTTC.